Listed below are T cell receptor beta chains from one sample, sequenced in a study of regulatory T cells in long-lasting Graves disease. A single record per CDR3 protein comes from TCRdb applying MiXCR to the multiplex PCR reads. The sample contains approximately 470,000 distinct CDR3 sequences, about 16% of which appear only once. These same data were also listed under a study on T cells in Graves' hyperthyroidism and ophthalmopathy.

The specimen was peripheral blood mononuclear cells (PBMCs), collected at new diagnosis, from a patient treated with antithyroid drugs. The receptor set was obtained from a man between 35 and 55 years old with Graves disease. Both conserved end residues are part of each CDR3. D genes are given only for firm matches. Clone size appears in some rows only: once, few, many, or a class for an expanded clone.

CDR3 protein: CANSLGGGDGYTF
CDR3 DNA: TGTGCCAACAGTTTGGGGGGAGGGGATGGCTACACCTTC
J gene: TRBJ1-2
V gene: TRBV28
CDR3 length: 13
clone size: -
D gene: -

CDR3 protein: CASSRQSTDTQYF
CDR3 DNA: TGTGCCAGCAGTCGACAGAGCACAGATACGCAGTATTTT
J gene: TRBJ2-3
V gene: TRBV12-3/TRBV12-4
CDR3 length: 13
clone size: many
D gene: -

CDR3 protein: CASSLTRNEQFF
CDR3 DNA: TGTGCCAGCAGTTTAACCCGGAATGAGCAGTTCTTC
J gene: TRBJ2-1
V gene: TRBV12-3/TRBV12-4
CDR3 length: 12
clone size: many
D gene: -

CDR3 protein: CASSLPTGFGSPLHF
CDR3 DNA: TGTGCCAGCAGTTTGCCGACAGGGTTTGGTTCACCCCTCCACTTT
J gene: TRBJ1-6
V gene: TRBV28
CDR3 length: 15
clone size: few
D gene: TRBD1

CDR3 protein: CSATREYTYEQYF
CDR3 DNA: TGCAGTGCTACCAGGGAATATACCTACGAGCAGTACTTC
J gene: TRBJ2-7
V gene: TRBV20-1
CDR3 length: 13
clone size: few
D gene: -

CDR3 protein: CASSLALATTGELFF
CDR3 DNA: TGTGCCAGCAGCTTAGCGCTAGCGACGACCGGGGAGCTGTTTTTT
J gene: TRBJ2-2
V gene: TRBV11-2
CDR3 length: 15
clone size: many
D gene: -

CDR3 protein: CSAREVGESNYGYTF
CDR3 DNA: TGCAGTGCTAGAGAGGTCGGGGAATCTAACTATGGCTACACCTTC
J gene: TRBJ1-2
V gene: TRBV20-1
CDR3 length: 15
clone size: -
D gene: -

CDR3 protein: CASSRLRNTGELFF
CDR3 DNA: TGTGCCAGCAGCCGACTCCGAAACACCGGGGAGCTGTTTTTT
J gene: TRBJ2-2
V gene: TRBV14
CDR3 length: 14
clone size: few
D gene: -

CDR3 protein: CASSRRRGTYEQYF
CDR3 DNA: TGTGCCAGCAGCCGCCGCAGGGGAACCTACGAGCAGTACTTC
J gene: TRBJ2-7
V gene: TRBV3-1
CDR3 length: 14
clone size: -
D gene: -

CDR3 protein: CASGLGHRDTGELFF
CDR3 DNA: TGTGCTAGTGGTTTGGGGCATAGAGACACCGGGGAGCTGTTTTTT
J gene: TRBJ2-2
V gene: TRBV12-5
CDR3 length: 15
clone size: many
D gene: -

CDR3 protein: CSAELAGVRGEQYF
CDR3 DNA: TGCAGTGCAGAACTAGCGGGAGTAAGGGGCGAGCAGTACTTC
J gene: TRBJ2-7
V gene: TRBV20-1
CDR3 length: 14
clone size: -
D gene: TRBD2

CDR3 protein: CASRGTRVGEQYF
CDR3 DNA: TGTGCCAGCAGGGGGACTAGAGTCGGTGAGCAGTACTTC
J gene: TRBJ2-7
V gene: TRBV3-1
CDR3 length: 13
clone size: -
D gene: TRBD2

CDR3 protein: CASSLASGRAQETQYF
CDR3 DNA: TGTGCCAGCAGCTTAGCAAGCGGGAGGGCCCAAGAGACCCAGTACTTC
J gene: TRBJ2-5
V gene: TRBV7-9
CDR3 length: 16
clone size: -
D gene: TRBD2

CDR3 protein: CASSPEDGSGNTIYF
CDR3 DNA: TGTGCCAGCAGCCCGGAGGACGGCTCTGGAAACACCATATATTTT
J gene: TRBJ1-3
V gene: TRBV7-9
CDR3 length: 15
clone size: -
D gene: -

CDR3 protein: CASSVTSGRGEQYF
CDR3 DNA: TGCGCCAGCAGTGTGACTAGCGGGAGGGGAGAGCAGTACTTC
J gene: TRBJ2-7
V gene: TRBV10-2
CDR3 length: 14
clone size: many
D gene: TRBD2

CDR3 protein: CASSSTQGGADTQYF
CDR3 DNA: TGTGCCAGCAGCTCAACCCAGGGCGGCGCAGATACGCAGTATTTT
J gene: TRBJ2-3
V gene: TRBV7-3
CDR3 length: 15
clone size: few
D gene: -

CDR3 protein: CASSAGPAGGITEAFF
CDR3 DNA: TGTGCCAGCAGCGCGGGCCCGGCGGGGGGGATTACTGAAGCTTTCTTT
J gene: TRBJ1-1
V gene: TRBV9
CDR3 length: 16
clone size: many
D gene: -

CDR3 protein: CASSYEFSSTDTQYF
CDR3 DNA: TGTGCCAGCAGTTACGAGTTTTCTAGCACAGATACGCAGTATTTT
J gene: TRBJ2-3
V gene: TRBV6-5
CDR3 length: 15
clone size: -
D gene: -

CDR3 protein: CASSSDRLYEQYF
CDR3 DNA: TGTGCCAGCTCGTCGGACAGGTTGTACGAGCAGTACTTC
J gene: TRBJ2-7
V gene: TRBV18
CDR3 length: 13
clone size: many
D gene: TRBD1

CDR3 protein: CASSDRRGTEAFF
CDR3 DNA: TGCGCCAGCAGTGATCGAAGAGGGACTGAAGCTTTCTTT
J gene: TRBJ1-1
V gene: TRBV10-2
CDR3 length: 13
clone size: many
D gene: -

CDR3 protein: CSARGQGRLNSPLHF
CDR3 DNA: TGCAGTGCTAGAGGACAGGGTAGACTTAATTCACCCCTCCACTTT
J gene: TRBJ1-6
V gene: TRBV20-1
CDR3 length: 15
clone size: few
D gene: TRBD1

CDR3 protein: CASSTGGSGSHPGELFF
CDR3 DNA: TGTGCCAGCAGCACAGGTGGCAGCGGGAGTCACCCCGGGGAGCTGTTTTTT
J gene: TRBJ2-2
V gene: TRBV7-9
CDR3 length: 17
clone size: few
D gene: TRBD2

CDR3 protein: CASSPKGRRAFF
CDR3 DNA: TGTGCCAGCAGTCCTAAGGGGCGCCGGGCTTTCTTT
J gene: TRBJ1-1
V gene: TRBV27
CDR3 length: 12
clone size: -
D gene: -

CDR3 protein: CASTERRAGSGYTF
CDR3 DNA: TGTGCCAGCACCGAGCGCCGGGCAGGGAGTGGCTACACCTTC
J gene: TRBJ1-2
V gene: TRBV6-1
CDR3 length: 14
clone size: few
D gene: -

CDR3 protein: CSARRGTKYEQYF
CDR3 DNA: TGCAGTGCTAGACGAGGGACCAAATACGAGCAGTACTTC
J gene: TRBJ2-7
V gene: TRBV20-1
CDR3 length: 13
clone size: few
D gene: -

CDR3 protein: CASGLGEKLFF
CDR3 DNA: TGTGCTAGTGGTTTGGGAGAAAAACTGTTTTTT
J gene: TRBJ1-4
V gene: TRBV12-5
CDR3 length: 11
clone size: -
D gene: -

CDR3 protein: CASRDSWGDGYTF
CDR3 DNA: TGTGCCAGCAGGGACAGCTGGGGGGATGGCTACACCTTC
J gene: TRBJ1-2
V gene: TRBV6-1
CDR3 length: 13
clone size: -
D gene: -

CDR3 protein: CASSGRDLYNEQFF
CDR3 DNA: TGTGCCAGCAGCGGAAGGGACTTGTACAATGAGCAGTTCTTC
J gene: TRBJ2-1
V gene: TRBV7-9
CDR3 length: 14
clone size: -
D gene: -

CDR3 protein: CSASGQGLNYGYTF
CDR3 DNA: TGCAGTGCTAGCGGACAGGGGCTGAACTATGGCTACACCTTC
J gene: TRBJ1-2
V gene: TRBV20-1
CDR3 length: 14
clone size: many
D gene: TRBD1